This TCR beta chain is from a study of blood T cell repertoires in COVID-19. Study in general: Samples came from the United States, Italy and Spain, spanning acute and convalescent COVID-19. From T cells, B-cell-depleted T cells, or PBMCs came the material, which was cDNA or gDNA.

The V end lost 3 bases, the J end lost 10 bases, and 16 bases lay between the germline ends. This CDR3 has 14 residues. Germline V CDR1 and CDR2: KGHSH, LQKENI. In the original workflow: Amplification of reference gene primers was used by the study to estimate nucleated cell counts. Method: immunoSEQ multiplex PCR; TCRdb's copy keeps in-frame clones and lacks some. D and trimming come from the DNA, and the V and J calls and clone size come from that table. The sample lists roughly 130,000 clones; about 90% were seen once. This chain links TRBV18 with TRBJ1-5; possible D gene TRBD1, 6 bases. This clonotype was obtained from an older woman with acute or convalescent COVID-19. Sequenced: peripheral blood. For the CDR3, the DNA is TGTGCCAGCTCACCGCCGGGGGGGCGAGGTCCCCAGCATTTT. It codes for CASSPPGGRGPQHF.